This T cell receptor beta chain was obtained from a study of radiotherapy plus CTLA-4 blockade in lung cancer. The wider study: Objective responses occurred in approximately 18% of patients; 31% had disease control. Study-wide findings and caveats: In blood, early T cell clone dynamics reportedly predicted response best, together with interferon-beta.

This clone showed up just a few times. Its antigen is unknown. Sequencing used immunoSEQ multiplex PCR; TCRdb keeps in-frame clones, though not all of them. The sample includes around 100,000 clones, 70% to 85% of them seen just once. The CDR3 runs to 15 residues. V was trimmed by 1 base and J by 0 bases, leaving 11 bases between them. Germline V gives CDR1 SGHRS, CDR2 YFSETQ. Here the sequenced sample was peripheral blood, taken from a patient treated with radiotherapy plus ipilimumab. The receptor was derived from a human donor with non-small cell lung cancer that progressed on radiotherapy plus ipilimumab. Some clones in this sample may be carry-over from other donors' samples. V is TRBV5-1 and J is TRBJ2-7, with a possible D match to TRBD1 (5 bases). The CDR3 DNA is TGCGCCAGCAGCTTGATCCAGACAGCCTCCTACGAGCAGTACTTC. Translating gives CASSLIQTASYEQYF.